This TCR beta chain was identified during a study of T cell responses to AZD1222 COVID-19 vaccine (dated by TCRdb to about 2021). About the study as a whole: Because spike-specific TCR depth and breadth did not differ between the two schedules, AZD1222 recipients who got a second dose at roughly 4 weeks were pooled with those who got a second dose at roughly 12 weeks. Trial participants were enrolled by age into subgroups of 18-55, 56-69 and 70-plus years, and roughly 150, 30 and 60 TCR-sequenced participants, respectively, were included in these subgroups. A total of around 240 trial participants underwent TCR sequencing, of whom 207 received two doses of AZD1222 and some 26 received two doses of the MenACWY control vaccine. Results the study describes overall, beyond this receptor: Participants were mostly white British and included more females than males, and it was suggested by the authors that clonal diversity may have been underestimated. Because no day 14 peak-response samples were available, repertoires were characterized only after the peak T cell response. After two AZD1222 doses, both the breadth and the depth of spike-specific TCRs were significantly higher than at day 0 and than in MenACWY recipients. The 56-69-year group was small, and its depth increase did not reach significance, likely because of low power. CD4 TCRs associated with the vaccine covered the entire spike protein, and the dominant responses were in regions 160-218 and 743-854. Reportedly, almost half of the unique spike-specific TCRs recognized epitopes lying outside the regions that are mutated in the B.1.351 and B.1.1.7 variants. Conclusions about previously exposed vaccinees are limited, since just a handful of AZD1222 recipients were seropositive for SARS-CoV-2 at baseline.

About this clone itself: Its specific antigen is unknown. No much larger clonotype is one base removed from it; base qualities were not supplied.

In light of the paper, this sample's time point label describes: baseline before first vaccination. Vaccinee samples came from UK trials COV001 and COV002, including a single-blind randomized controlled phase 2/3 trial of AZD1222 (ChAdOx1 nCoV-19) in healthy adults. For TCRbeta chain sequencing, PBMC samples from trial participants were taken at day 0 and at day 28 after the second dose. Taken from the germline V gene, the CDR1 and CDR2 loops are SGHTA and FQGTGA. Its CDR3 holds 13 amino acids, cysteine through phenylalanine. The sequence is cut down to CDR3 DNA, 39 bases in frame from base 1. Relative to germline, V is missing 5 bases and J is missing 5 bases, with 3 bases of the junction outside any gene match. The CDR3 regions of human TCRbeta chains were analyzed by immunosequencing. Per the authors' processing: TCRs in the repertoires were matched against a reference library of SARS-CoV-2-specific TCRs that had been generated with the MIRA antigen-specificity platform. Breadth was defined as the fraction of unique TCRs that were SARS-CoV-2-associated. Depth was defined as the fraction of total T cells that were SARS-CoV-2-associated. Using the MIRA data, each spike-specific TCR was assigned both to the spike region to which the TCR was reactive and to a CD4 or CD8 class. Log10-transformed breadth and depth values were compared by one-way ANOVA with Sidak's multiple comparisons tests. TCRdb carries this immuneACCESS record with in-frame sequences only. Its versions omit some clonotypes, under half of them owing to an unresolved V gene in the studies checked, with the rest unexplained. That table furnishes V, J and clone size, whereas the DNA furnished D and trimming. The sample table records about 92,000 clones; approximately 84% of these occur just once. The ten most abundant clones make up 10% of the sample.

The input for sequencing was peripheral blood, taken on day 0 of AZD1222 vaccination. The rearranged segments are TRBV7-3 and TRBJ1-2, with 9 middle bases fitting TRBD1. The TCR comes from an adult in good health. The CDR3 amino acid sequence is: CASSPTGGYGYTF. The nucleotide sequence is given as TGTGCCAGCAGCCCGACAGGGGGTTATGGCTACACCTTC.